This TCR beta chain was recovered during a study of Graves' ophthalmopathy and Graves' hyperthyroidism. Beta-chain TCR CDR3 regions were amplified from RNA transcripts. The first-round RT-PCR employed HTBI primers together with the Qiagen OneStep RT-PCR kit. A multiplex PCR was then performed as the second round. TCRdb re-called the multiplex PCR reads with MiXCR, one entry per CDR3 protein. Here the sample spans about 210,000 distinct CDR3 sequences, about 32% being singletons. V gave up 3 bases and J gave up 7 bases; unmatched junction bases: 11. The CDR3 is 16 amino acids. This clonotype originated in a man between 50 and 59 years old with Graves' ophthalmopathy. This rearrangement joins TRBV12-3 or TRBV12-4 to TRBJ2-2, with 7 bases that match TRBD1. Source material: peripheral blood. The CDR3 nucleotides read TGTGCCAGCAGTTTGGGAAAGGGGGCTTTCATCGGGGAGCTGTTTTTT. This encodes CASSLGKGAFIGELFF.